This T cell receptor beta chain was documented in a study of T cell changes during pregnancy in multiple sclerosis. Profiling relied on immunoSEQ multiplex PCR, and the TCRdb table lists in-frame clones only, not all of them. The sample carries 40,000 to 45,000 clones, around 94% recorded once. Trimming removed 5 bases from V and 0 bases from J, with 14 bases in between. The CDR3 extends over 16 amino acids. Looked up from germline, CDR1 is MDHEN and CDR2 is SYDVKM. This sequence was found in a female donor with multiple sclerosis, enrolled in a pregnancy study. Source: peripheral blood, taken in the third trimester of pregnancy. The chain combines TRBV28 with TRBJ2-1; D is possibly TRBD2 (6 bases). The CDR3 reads CASSPLRGDSYNEQFF. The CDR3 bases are TGTGCCAGCAGTCCCCTGCGCGGGGACTCCTACAATGAGCAGTTCTTC.